Presented here are 9 T cell receptor beta chains from one specimen sequenced in a study of T cell responses to AZD1222 COVID-19 vaccine. Sequenced by immunoSEQ multiplex PCR; TCRdb stores in-frame clones only, minus some. The data hold 120,000 or so clones, with around 90% observed a single time. The sequences come from peripheral blood, collected on day 0 of AZD1222 vaccination. Every receptor here comes from an adult in good health.

The rearrangement uses TRBV4-3 and TRBJ1-1; D not certain. This CDR3 spans 18 amino acids. Germline values: CDR1 LGHNA, CDR2 YSLEER. V lost 0 bases and J lost 1, with 18 bases in between. The CDR3 loop is CASSQDGISWGENTEAFF. The CDR3 DNA reads as TGCGCCAGCAGCCAAGATGGGATCTCCTGGGGAGAGAACACTGAAGCTTTCTTT.

CDR3 protein: CASSEPDTEAFF. The CDR3 DNA reads TGTGCCAGCAGTGAACCGGACACTGAAGCTTTCTTT. The chain uses TRBV25-1 and TRBJ1-1; no clear D gene. V lost 2 bases, J lost 3 bases, and 4 bases lay in between. Germline-derived CDR1 and CDR2 are MGHDK and SYGVNS. The CDR3 is 12 residues long.

This chain links TRBV5-1 with TRBJ2-1; D is possibly TRBD1 (7 bases). This CDR3 contains 16 residues. Germline V gene sequence: CDR1 SGHRS, CDR2 YFSETQ. V was cut by 0 bases and J by 4 bases, with 14 bases left in between. In DNA, the CDR3 is TGCGCCAGCAGCTTGGCCGGGGGACAGAGATACAATGAGCAGTTCTTC. Protein sequence: CASSLAGGQRYNEQFF.

The genes are TRBV19 and TRBJ2-5, with a possible D match to TRBD1 (6 bases). V gave up 6 bases and J gave up 5 bases, with 13 bases separating them. The CDR3 is 13 amino acids. From germline, CDR1 is LNHDA and CDR2 SQIVND (reference sequence). The CDR3 DNA sequence: TGTGCCAGTAGCCACAGGGCTGAGGAGACCCAGTACTTC. Translation gives CASSHRAEETQYF. Drawing the rest from reference TRBV19 and TRBJ2-5, the complete variable domain is DGGITQSPKYLFRKEGQNVTLSCEQNLNHDAMYWYRQDPGQGLRLIYYSQIVNDFQKGDIAEGYSVSREKKESFPLTVTSAQKNPTAFYLCASSHRAEETQYFGPGTRLLVL.

The chain links TRBV7-6 to TRBJ1-1; D not certain. The length of the CDR3 is 15 residues. Germline-derived CDR1 and CDR2 are SGHVS and FNYEAQ. With 3 bases removed from V and 4 bases from J, the gap between germline ends came to 15 bases. The CDR3 loop reads CASSLARFDGTEAFF. CDR3 coding DNA: TGTGCCAGCAGCTTGGCGAGATTCGACGGCACTGAAGCTTTCTTT.

The rearrangement uses TRBV29-1 and TRBJ2-1; 8 nucleotides align to TRBD2. Germline trimming cut 4 bases from V and 7 bases from J; bases unmatched to any gene: 12. The V gene's germline CDR1 is SQVTM and CDR2 ANQGSEA. The CDR3 extends over 15 amino acids. The CDR3 region is CSVGKGQRERNEQFF. CDR3 bases: TGCAGCGTTGGAAAGGGCCAGCGGGAGAGGAATGAGCAGTTCTTC.

The rearrangement uses TRBV2 and TRBJ1-4; D not resolved. Deletions cut 6 bases from V and 5 bases from J, with 13 bases between. This CDR3 contains 14 residues. Germline values: CDR1 SNHLY, CDR2 FYNNEI. This chain's CDR3 is CASSLGSRNEKLFF. The DNA of the CDR3 is TGTGCCAGCAGCCTCGGGAGCCGAAATGAAAAACTGTTTTTT.

CDR3 protein: CASSLASGTSPDTQYF. As DNA, the CDR3 is TGTGCCAGCAGCTTAGCTAGTGGGACTTCCCCAGATACGCAGTATTTT. The chain is built from TRBV7-9 and TRBJ2-3, with D possibly matching TRBD2 (6 bases). The CDR3 totals 16 residues. With 0 bases removed from V and 4 bases from J, the gap between germline ends came to 14 bases. The germline gives CDR1 SEHNR, CDR2 FQNEAQ (reference sequence).

The chain recombines TRBV4-1 with TRBJ1-2; 9 bases are shared with TRBD1. With 3 bases clipped from V and 6 bases from J, the junction kept 8 bases outside the gene matches. Germline V gene sequence: CDR1 MGHRA, CDR2 YSYEKL. The CDR3 loop spans 15 amino acids. The CDR3 loop is CASSHLQGAVNGYTF. The CDR3 nucleotides read TGCGCCAGCAGCCACCTACAGGGGGCGGTAAATGGCTACACCTTC.